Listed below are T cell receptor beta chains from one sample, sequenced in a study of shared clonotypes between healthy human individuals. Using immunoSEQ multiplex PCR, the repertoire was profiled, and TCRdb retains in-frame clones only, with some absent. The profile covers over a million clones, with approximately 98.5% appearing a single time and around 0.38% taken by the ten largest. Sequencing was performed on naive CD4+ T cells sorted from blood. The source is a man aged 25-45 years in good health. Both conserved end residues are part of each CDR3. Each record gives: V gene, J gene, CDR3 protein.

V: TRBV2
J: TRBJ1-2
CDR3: CASSRDGYGYTF

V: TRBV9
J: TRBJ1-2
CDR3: CASSPRGDGYTF

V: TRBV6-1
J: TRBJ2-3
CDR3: CASRPPGGTDTQYF

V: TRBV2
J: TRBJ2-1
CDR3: CASSETSGRIGEQFF

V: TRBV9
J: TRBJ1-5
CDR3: CASSQGSHSNQPQHF

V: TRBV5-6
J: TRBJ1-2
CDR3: CASSLGLPSVTF

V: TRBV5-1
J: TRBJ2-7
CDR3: CASSFTGSGIGNEQYF

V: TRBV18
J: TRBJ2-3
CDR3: CASSPSSGTSGMGTQYF

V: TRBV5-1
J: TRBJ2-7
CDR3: CASSAFTGTSGSGEQYF

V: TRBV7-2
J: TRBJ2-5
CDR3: CASSLGPKETQYF

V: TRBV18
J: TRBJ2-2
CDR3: CASSPARQGLAPGELFF

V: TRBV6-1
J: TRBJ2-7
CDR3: CASSPRRTAYEQYF

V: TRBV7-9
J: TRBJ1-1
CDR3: CASSPGDRRDTEAFF

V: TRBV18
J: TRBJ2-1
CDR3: CASSPSRLGAYNEQFF

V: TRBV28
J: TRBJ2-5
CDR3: CASSPPHLDRSRTQYF

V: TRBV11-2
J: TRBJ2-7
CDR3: CASSSGDSYEQYF

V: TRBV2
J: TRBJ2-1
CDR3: CASTPSGNEQFF

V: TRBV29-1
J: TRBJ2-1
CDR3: CSVVTVPALNEQFF

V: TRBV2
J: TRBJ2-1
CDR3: CASSPRASSYNEQFF

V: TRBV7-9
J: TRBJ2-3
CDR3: CASFILRTDTQYF

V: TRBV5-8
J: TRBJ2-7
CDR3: CASSSRDRGSWEQYF

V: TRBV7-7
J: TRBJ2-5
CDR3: CASSATGVGETQYF

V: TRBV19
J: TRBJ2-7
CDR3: CASRKVADRGSYEQYF

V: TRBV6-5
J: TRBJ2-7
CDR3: CASSYRLATHEQYF

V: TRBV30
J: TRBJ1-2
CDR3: CAWSVQTTVIPRGYTF

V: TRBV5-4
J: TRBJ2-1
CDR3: CASSRGTSGSSEQFF

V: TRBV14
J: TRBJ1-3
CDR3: CASSQPQGVGNTIYF

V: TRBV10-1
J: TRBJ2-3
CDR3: CASSETNRRMQYF

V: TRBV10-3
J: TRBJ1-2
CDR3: CAISPQGQGAFGYTF

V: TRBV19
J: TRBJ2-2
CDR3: CASSGRGLTGELFF

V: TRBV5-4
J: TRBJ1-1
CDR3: CASSWGQGMTEAFF